A selection of T cell receptor beta chains follows, all from one sample in a study of blood T cell repertoires in COVID-19. Clones were sequenced by immunoSEQ multiplex PCR, and TCRdb holds only the in-frame ones, with some missing. Of under 200,000 clones listed, roughly 90% are singletons. Material for sequencing was peripheral blood. The source of these receptors is a man aged 55 to 70 with acute or convalescent COVID-19. Both conserved end residues are part of each CDR3. A D gene is named only where the DNA matches it firmly. A row's size may be missing; if present it is once, few, many or a size class.

>TRBD1|TRBJ1-2|.|TRBV7-6
CASSPIGTGGVYGYTF
TGTGCCAGCAGCCCAATTGGGACAGGGGGTGTCTATGGCTACACCTTC
>.|TRBJ2-5|.|TRBV10-3
CAISAGETQYF
TGTGCCATCAGTGCGGGGGAGACCCAGTACTTC
>.|TRBJ1-2|once|TRBV4-2
CASSQDESEGYTF
TGTGCCAGCAGCCAAGATGAATCTGAGGGCTACACCTTC
>TRBD2|TRBJ2-5|few|TRBV13
CASSKLAEETQYF
TGTGCCAGCAGCAAACTAGCGGAAGAGACCCAGTACTTC
>.|TRBJ2-1|.|TRBV3-1/TRBV3-2
CASRHLAFPGSNEQFF
TGTGCCAGCAGGCATCTAGCGTTCCCAGGGAGCAATGAGCAGTTCTTC
>.|TRBJ2-7|.|TRBV4-1
CASSQGGTGPYEQYF
TGCGCCAGCAGCCAGGGGGGGACAGGCCCCTACGAGCAGTACTTC
>.|TRBJ1-1|.|TRBV29-1
CSVKVARTSNTEAFF
TGCAGCGTAAAAGTGGCTAGGACATCGAACACTGAAGCTTTCTTT
>.|TRBJ2-5|.|TRBV5-4
CASSLVQGETQYF
TGTGCCAGCAGCTTGGTTCAGGGAGAGACCCAGTACTTC
>.|TRBJ2-2|.|TRBV6-6
CASTTGSRKAGELFF
TGTGCCAGCACTACAGGTTCCAGGAAGGCCGGGGAGCTGTTTTTT
>.|TRBJ1-2|once|TRBV27
CASSPSGRAGYTF
TGTGCCAGCAGTCCATCGGGCAGGGCGGGCTACACCTTC
>TRBD1|TRBJ2-4|.|TRBV30
CAWSAQGVAKNIQYF
TGTGCCTGGAGTGCACAGGGGGTAGCCAAAAACATTCAGTACTTC
>.|TRBJ1-1|.|TRBV6-5
CASSYREFDRSTEAFF
TGTGCCAGCAGTTACCGAGAGTTCGACAGATCCACTGAAGCTTTCTTT
>.|TRBJ1-5|.|TRBV19
CASSPLRVYGNQPQHF
TGTGCCAGTAGTCCCCTACGGGTTTATGGCAATCAGCCCCAGCATTTT
>.|TRBJ1-6|.|TRBV6-6
CASVPETYNSPLHF
TGTGCCAGCGTTCCAGAAACCTATAATTCACCCCTCCACTTT
>.|TRBJ1-1|.|TRBV4-3
CASSQERVAEAFF
TGCGCCAGCAGCCAAGAGAGGGTAGCTGAAGCTTTCTTT
>.|TRBJ2-5|once|TRBV24-1
CATSDSLIGQETQYF
TGTGCCACCAGTGATTCCCTTATCGGCCAAGAGACCCAGTACTTC
>.|TRBJ1-6|.|TRBV2
CASGRGGVNSPLHF
TGTGCCAGCGGGAGGGGAGGGGTAAATTCACCCCTCCACTTT
>TRBD1|TRBJ2-6|.|TRBV7-3
CASSPGTGHSGANVLTF
TGTGCCAGCAGCCCCGGGACAGGACACTCTGGGGCCAACGTCCTGACTTTC
>.|TRBJ2-5|.|TRBV15
CATSRDGLVETQYF
TGTGCCACCAGCAGAGATGGTTTAGTGGAGACCCAGTACTTC
>TRBD1|TRBJ2-1|once|TRBV27
CASSMPGQGDNEQFF
TGTGCCAGCAGCATGCCGGGACAGGGGGACAATGAGCAGTTCTTC
>TRBD1|TRBJ1-4|.|TRBV28
CASSWDRGNEKLFF
TGTGCCAGCAGTTGGGACAGGGGTAATGAAAAACTGTTTTTT
>TRBD1|TRBJ2-2|.|TRBV4-1
CASSQVPGGTGELFF
TGCGCCAGCAGCCAAGTGCCAGGGGGCACCGGGGAGCTGTTTTTT
>.|TRBJ1-3|.|TRBV5-1
CASSLEPLDTIYF
TGCGCCAGCAGCTTGGAGCCGTTGGACACCATATATTTT
>TRBD1|TRBJ1-3|.|TRBV10-3
CAIVRGTGGPSGNTIYF
TGTGCCATCGTCCGAGGGACAGGGGGCCCCTCTGGAAACACCATATATTTT
>TRBD1|TRBJ1-2|.|TRBV12-3/TRBV12-4
CASSRTGMRGYTF
TGTGCCAGCAGTCGGACAGGGATGCGGGGCTACACCTTC
>.|TRBJ1-5|.|TRBV6-5
CASQRESNQPQHF
TGTGCCAGCCAAAGGGAGTCCAATCAGCCCCAGCATTTT
>.|TRBJ2-2|few|TRBV6-6
CASKAGNTGELFF
TGTGCCAGCAAGGCAGGGAACACCGGGGAGCTGTTTTTT
>.|TRBJ2-5|.|TRBV15
CATSRGTEIQETQYF
TGTGCCACCAGCAGAGGGACAGAGATTCAAGAGACCCAGTACTTC
>TRBD1|TRBJ1-6|.|TRBV18
CASSEGQGVSPLHF
TGTGCCAGCTCAGAAGGACAGGGGGTATCACCCCTCCACTTT
>TRBD2|TRBJ2-7|few|TRBV7-9
CASARDYSYEQYF
TGTGCCAGCGCCCGGGACTACTCCTACGAGCAGTACTTC
>TRBD1|TRBJ1-4|.|TRBV2
CASTGTGGEKLFF
TGTGCCAGCACCGGGACAGGGGGAGAAAAACTGTTTTTT
>TRBD2|TRBJ2-1|.|TRBV5-1
CASSLAIRLAGVNEQFF
TGCGCCAGCAGCTTGGCAATTAGACTAGCGGGAGTTAACGAGCAGTTCTTC
>.|TRBJ2-2|few|TRBV2
CASKVGTGGELFF
TGTGCCAGCAAGGTGGGGACTGGCGGGGAGCTGTTTTTT
>.|TRBJ2-2|.|TRBV29-1
CSVRQEVTGELFF
TGCAGCGTACGACAGGAGGTCACCGGGGAGCTGTTTTTT
>.|TRBJ1-2|few|TRBV5-1
CASSPIRDYGYTF
TGCGCCAGCAGCCCCATCAGGGACTATGGCTACACCTTC
>TRBD1|TRBJ1-1|.|TRBV14
CASSRYRGASAEAFF
TGTGCCAGCAGCCGCTACAGGGGTGCCTCCGCTGAAGCTTTCTTT
>TRBD2|TRBJ2-1|.|TRBV14
CASSRRVGIAGGTPSSYNEQFF
TGTGCCAGCAGCCGGAGAGTCGGTATCGCGGGGGGAACCCCGAGCTCCTACAATGAGCAGTTCTTC